These 30 T cell receptor beta chains originate from one sample sequenced in a study of control samples from healthy donors and cancer patients. TCRdb's table, derived via immunoSEQ multiplex PCR, lists solely in-frame clones and lacks some. The table shows some 94,000 clones, with approximately 91% occurring only once. The specimen sequenced was PBMCs. These receptors all come from a woman aged 50 to 65 with colorectal cancer.

This chain uses TRBV9 with TRBJ2-2; D might be TRBD1 (6 bases). The germline CDR1 and CDR2 sequences are SGDLS and YYNGEE. The length of the CDR3 is 16 residues. Between the trimmed V and J ends, which lost 3 bases and 1 base, there was a span of 13 bases. The CDR3 nucleotides read TGTGCCAGCAGCGACAGCCGGGACATGAACACCGGGGAGCTGTTTTTT. It yields the protein CASSDSRDMNTGELFF. The full variable domain, completed using reference TRBV9 and TRBJ2-2, is DSGVTQTPKHLITATGQRVTLRCSPRSGDLSVYWYQQSLDQGLQFLIQYYNGEERAKGNILERFSAQQFPDLHSELNLSSLELGDSALYFCASSDSRDMNTGELFFGEGSRLTVL.

As regards this clone: At the DNA level, this CDR3 is encoded by other sequences in the same sample as well. The V gene is TRBV6-2 or TRBV6-3, the J gene TRBJ1-5; D unclear. CDR3 length: 14 residues. With 5 bases removed from V and 1 base from J, the gap between germline ends came to 9 bases. Germline V gives CDR1 MNHEY, CDR2 SVGEGT. The CDR3, as DNA: TGTGCCAGCAGTACTGGAGCGAGCAATCAGCCCCAGCATTTT. Translating gives CASSTGASNQPQHF.

The chain uses TRBV5-1 and TRBJ2-1, with D hard to call. The CDR3 runs 13 residues. The germline CDR1 and CDR2 sequences are SGHRS and YFSETQ. The germline V and J ends were trimmed by 5 bases and 5 bases, with 11 bases remaining between them. CDR3 region: CASSVNTNNEQFF. Here the CDR3 DNA reads TGCGCCAGCAGTGTAAATACTAACAATGAGCAGTTCTTC. The variable domain in full, with the rest retrieved from reference TRBV5-1 and TRBJ2-1, is KAGVTQTPRYLIKTRGQQVTLSCSPISGHRSVSWYQQTPGQGLQFLFEYFSETQRNKGNFPGRFSGRQFSNSRSEMNVSTLELGDSALYLCASSVNTNNEQFFGPGTRLTVL.

The rearrangement links TRBV4-3 to TRBJ1-1; D gene uncertain. Germline V lookup: CDR1 LGHNA, CDR2 YSLEER. V lost 11 bases, J lost 3 bases, and 10 bases lay in between. This CDR3 has 11 amino acids. The CDR3 region has the DNA TGCGCCCCTGCCGAGGACACTGAAGCTTTCTTT. Residues: CAPAEDTEAFF.

This chain links TRBV5-6 with TRBJ2-7; D remains unclear. This CDR3 has 13 residues. V was clipped by 0 bases and J by 1 base, with 5 bases between them. Germline V gene sequence: CDR1 SGHDT, CDR2 YYEEEE. The CDR3 coding sequence is TGTGCCAGCAGCTTGGCCGAATCCTACGAGCAGTACGTC. Translated: CASSLAESYEQYV.

This clone has a single count. The rearrangement links TRBV6-2 or TRBV6-3 to TRBJ2-7; D unclear. The CDR3 has 12 residues. CDR1 and CDR2 (germline): MNHEY, SVGEGT. Between the trimmed V and J ends, which lost 5 bases and 4 bases, there was a span of 9 bases. The CDR3: CASSDPPYEQYV. The CDR3 coding sequence is TGTGCCAGCAGTGACCCGCCTTACGAGCAGTACGTC.

J is TRBJ1-2 and V is TRBV6-5; unclear D gene. Trimming took off 6 bases at V and 9 bases at J, with 23 bases between the two ends. CDR1 MNHEY and CDR2 SVGAGI come from the germline V gene. The CDR3 contains 15 residues. The CDR3 reads CASSPSLASRVSYTF. The DNA of the CDR3 is TGTGCCAGCAGCCCCAGTCTAGCCTCCCGGGTGAGCTACACCTTC.

This clone was recorded only once. This CDR3 is CASEDSVGNNQPQHF. The CDR3 DNA follows: TGTGCCTCCGAGGACAGCGTGGGTAACAATCAGCCCCAGCATTTT. The chain employs TRBV19 and TRBJ1-5, with a tentative D call TRBD1 (6 bases). V was clipped by 11 bases and J by 3 bases, with 20 bases between them. Germline lookup yields CDR1 LNHDA and CDR2 SQIVND (reference sequence). The CDR3 is 15 amino acids. Together with reference TRBV19 and TRBJ1-5, the CDR3 gives the full variable domain: DGGITQSPKYLFRKEGQNVTLSCEQNLNHDAMYWYRQDPGQGLRLIYYSQIVNDFQKGDIAEGYSVSREKKESFPLTVTSAQKNPTAFYLCASEDSVGNNQPQHFGDGTRLSIL.

The J gene is TRBJ1-2, the V gene TRBV28; D unresolved. CDR1 and CDR2 (germline): MDHEN, SYDVKM. The CDR3 spans 14 residues. Deletions cut 6 bases from V and 3 bases from J, with 14 bases between. As DNA, the CDR3 is TGTGCCAGCAGCCCTTTCCGGGCCGACTATGGCTACACCTTC. Its translation is CASSPFRADYGYTF.

V and J are TRBV5-1 and TRBJ2-3; D gene uncertain. Per the germline V gene, CDR1 is SGHRS and CDR2 is YFSETQ. This CDR3 contains 14 residues. Trimming stripped 4 bases from V and 0 bases from J, with 9 bases between. The CDR3 DNA sequence: TGCGCCAGCAGCCGGCGGCGGAGCACAGATACGCAGTATTTT. Amino acids: CASSRRRSTDTQYF.

The V and J genes are TRBV4-3 and TRBJ1-2; D remains unclear. The V end lost 1 base, the J end lost 4 bases, and 13 bases lay between the germline ends. The CDR3 runs to 15 residues. CDR1 and CDR2 (germline): LGHNA, YSLEER. CDR3 bases: TGCGCCAGCAGCCAAGGTCACAGCGTACTCTATGGCTACACCTTC. Amino acid sequence: CASSQGHSVLYGYTF.

The V call is TRBV6-5, the J call TRBJ2-1; TRBD1 aligns across 7 bases. V shed 4 bases and J 0 bases; nucleotides not matched to a gene: 3. The CDR3 is made up of 15 amino acids. Germline loops: CDR1 MNHEY, CDR2 SVGAGI. CDR3 protein: CASSFPGGSYNEQFF. In nucleotides, the CDR3 is TGTGCCAGCAGTTTCCCAGGGGGCTCCTACAATGAGCAGTTCTTC.

The chain combines TRBV15 with TRBJ2-5, with TRBD1 matching 7 bases. This CDR3 region has 14 residues. Germline trimming cut 4 bases from V and 1 base from J; bases unmatched to any gene: 3. From germline, CDR1 is LNHNV and CDR2 YYDKDF (reference sequence). CDR3 DNA sequence: TGTGCCACCAGCAAAGGACAGGCCCAAGAGACCCAGTACTTC. It is translated as CATSKGQAQETQYF.

A word on this clone: Its ends do not fully match the called genes, so a read error is possible. The sample has other DNA sequences that encode this CDR3 too. The chain is built from TRBV12-5 and TRBJ2-6; 7 bases are a match to TRBD2. Germline V gives CDR1 LGHNT, CDR2 FRNRAP. The CDR3 spans 15 residues. The CDR3 DNA sequence: TGTGCTAGGGGTTTGGGGGGGACGGGGGCCAACGTCCTGACTTTC. As protein: CARGLGGTGANVLTF.

V is TRBV27 and J is TRBJ2-5; D might be TRBD1 (6 bases). This CDR3 region has 15 residues. Trimming pared 3 bases from V and 4 bases from J, leaving 15 bases between. Germline CDR1 reads MNHEY; CDR2 reads SMNVEV (reference sequence). CDR3 sequence reads: CASSFGWGRGETQYF. The CDR3 DNA reads as TGTGCCAGCAGTTTTGGTTGGGGGCGCGGAGAGACCCAGTACTTC.

This clone has a handful of counts. The chain employs TRBV19 and TRBJ1-1; D possibly corresponds to TRBD1 (5 bases). V was trimmed by 1 base and J by 5 bases, leaving 11 bases between them. Germline V lookup: CDR1 LNHDA, CDR2 SQIVND (reference sequence). The CDR3 is made up of 14 amino acids. The CDR3 nucleotides read TGTGCCAGTAGTATAGTCGGGGGACGGACTGAAGCTTTCTTT. Its translation: CASSIVGGRTEAFF. The variable domain in full, completed from reference TRBV19 and TRBJ1-1, reads DGGITQSPKYLFRKEGQNVTLSCEQNLNHDAMYWYRQDPGQGLRLIYYSQIVNDFQKGDIAEGYSVSREKKESFPLTVTSAQKNPTAFYLCASSIVGGRTEAFFGQGTRLTVV.

In its sample, this clone was seen a few times. The CDR3: CATSRERTSTSGGAANTGELFF. The CDR3 DNA reads TGTGCCACCAGCAGAGAAAGGACTAGTACGAGCGGGGGGGCCGCGAACACCGGGGAGCTGTTTTTT. This chain links TRBV15 with TRBJ2-2, with TRBD2 matching 10 bases. The CDR3 consists of 22 residues. V trimming: 0 bases; J trimming: 0 bases; junction bases outside the gene matches: 16. CDR1 is LNHNV and CDR2 is YYDKDF in the germline V gene (reference sequence). The whole variable domain, remainder taken from reference TRBV15 and TRBJ2-2, is DAMVIQNPRYQVTQFGKPVTLSCSQTLNHNVMYWYQQKSSQAPKLLFHYYDKDFNNEADTPDNFQSRRPNTSFCFLDIRSPGLGDTAMYLCATSRERTSTSGGAANTGELFFGEGSRLTVL.

V and J are TRBV4-1 and TRBJ2-3, with 8 bases aligning to TRBD2. V lost 8 bases, J lost 2 bases, and 6 bases stayed unmatched. The CDR3 is 14 residues long. In germline, CDR1 is MGHRA, CDR2 YSYEKL. CDR3: CASSRAGVTDTQYF. CDR3 DNA: TGCGCCAGCTCACGAGCGGGGGTCACAGATACGCAGTATTTT.

The chain links TRBV6-2 or TRBV6-3 to TRBJ2-1; no clear D gene. CDR3 length: 11 amino acids. The V and J ends lost 4 bases and 6 bases respectively, with 4 bases between them. Germline V gene data show CDR1 as MNHEY and CDR2 as SVGEGT. DNA of the CDR3: TGTGCCAGCAGTTCGCGCAATGAGCAGTTCTTC. Translated: CASSSRNEQFF.

A single count supports this clone. V usage is TRBV5-6 and J usage is TRBJ1-2; TRBD1 might be the D (5 bases). The CDR3 sequence is 14 residues long. Germline-derived CDR1 and CDR2 are SGHDT and YYEEEE. With 1 base removed from V and 7 bases from J, the gap between germline ends came to 14 bases. In nucleotides, the CDR3 is TGTGCCAGCAGCTTGTGGGGGTTTACTGGTGGCTACACCTTC. Amino acids: CASSLWGFTGGYTF.

This clone showed up just once. The V and J genes are TRBV24-1 and TRBJ1-3; D is unclear. The length of the CDR3 is 15 residues. Germline CDR1 and CDR2: KGHDR and SFDVKD. V gave up 2 bases and J gave up 1 base, with 8 bases separating them. CDR3 sequence (DNA): TGTGCCACCAGTGATTCCGGCCCATCTGGAAACACCATATATTTT. This codes for CATSDSGPSGNTIYF.

The V and J genes are TRBV5-1 and TRBJ2-1, with 7 bases fitting TRBD2. Losses at the gene ends were 1 base for V and 4 bases for J; bases not matched to a gene: 5. CDR1 SGHRS and CDR2 YFSETQ come from the germline V gene. CDR3 length: 15 amino acids. The CDR3 loop reads CASSLSGDWYNEQFF. The CDR3 DNA is TGCGCCAGCAGCTTGAGCGGGGACTGGTACAATGAGCAGTTCTTC.

The chain carries TRBV2 and TRBJ2-7; TRBD2 might be the D (5 bases). V shed 7 bases and J shed 12 bases, with 16 bases lying between them. Germline V gene lookup returns CDR1 SNHLY and CDR2 FYNNEI. This CDR3 is built from 11 residues. CDR3 residues: CASTSHEILYV. The CDR3 region has the DNA TGTGCCAGCACTAGCCACGAAATATTGTACGTC.

This sequence joins TRBV2 and TRBJ1-6; D gene ambiguous. The V and J ends lost 3 bases and 7 bases respectively, with 10 bases between them. The CDR3 is made up of 14 amino acids. Germline V lookup: CDR1 SNHLY, CDR2 FYNNEI. CDR3 amino acids: CASSEAPQNSPLHF. The CDR3 coding sequence is TGTGCCAGCAGTGAGGCCCCACAGAATTCACCCCTCCACTTT.

This clone was seen just once. The J gene is TRBJ2-7, the V gene TRBV28; 10 positions match TRBD1. V shed 6 bases and J 1 base; nucleotides not matched to a gene: 3. This CDR3 spans 14 amino acids. Germline loops: CDR1 MDHEN, CDR2 SYDVKM. The CDR3 DNA follows: TGTGCCAGCAGCCCGGGACAGGGGTCCTACGAGCAGTACGTC. Its protein product is CASSPGQGSYEQYV.

This clone has only a few counts. J is TRBJ1-4 and V is TRBV19, with D perhaps matching TRBD1 (6 bases). This CDR3 comprises 14 residues. Trimming pared 4 bases from V and 7 bases from J, leaving 13 bases between. Germline V gene lookup returns CDR1 LNHDA and CDR2 SQIVND (reference sequence). The CDR3 spells CASSSPTGLEKLFF. In DNA, the CDR3 is TGTGCCAGTAGTAGCCCGACAGGCCTTGAAAAACTGTTTTTT.

This rearrangement joins TRBV28 to TRBJ1-5, with a tentative D call TRBD1 (6 bases). Germline V lookup: CDR1 MDHEN, CDR2 SYDVKM. The V end was cut by 6 bases, the J end by 3 bases, with 15 bases between. This CDR3 region has 15 residues. The CDR3 DNA sequence: TGTGCCAGCAGCCGTCCGGGGGGGGCCAATCAGCCCCAGCATTTT. Translating gives CASSRPGGANQPQHF.

This chain connects TRBV3-1 (or the pseudogene TRBV3-2) to TRBJ2-3, with TRBD1 matching over 7 bases. The CDR3 runs to 12 residues. Germline trimming cut 4 bases from V and 8 bases from J; bases unmatched to any gene: 3. From germline, CDR1 is LGHDT and CDR2 YNNKEL (reference sequence). The CDR3 sequence is CASSLEGATQYF. The CDR3, as DNA: TGTGCCAGCAGCCTCGAGGGGGCTACGCAGTATTTT.

Written as DNA, the CDR3 is TGCGCCAGCAGCCAGGAAGCCAGGGGGGAAGCTTTCTTT. Its protein product is CASSQEARGEAFF. V and J are TRBV4-3 and TRBJ1-1, with 7 bases matching TRBD1. With 3 bases clipped from V and 8 bases from J, the junction kept 6 bases outside the gene matches. Germline V gives CDR1 LGHNA, CDR2 YSLEER. The CDR3 has 13 residues.

This rearrangement joins TRBV19 to TRBJ2-3; 9 nucleotides agree with TRBD2. The trim removed 7 bases at V and 0 bases at J, leaving 8 bases unmatched. CDR3 length equals 16 residues. Germline assignment: CDR1 LNHDA and CDR2 SQIVND (reference sequence). CDR3 nucleotides: TGTGCCAGTACCGGGGGGAGCGGGGGGAGCACAGATACGCAGTATTTT. Translation: CASTGGSGGSTDTQYF.